One sample yielded the 19 T cell receptor beta chains listed below, sequenced in a study of response to subunit inactivated influenza vaccine. TCRdb recomputed calls from the RT-PCR reads with MiXCR, one row per CDR3 protein. The sample yields about 570,000 distinct CDR3 sequences, roughly 10% seen once. Another study also made use of these data, one on T cells expressing NK-cell markers. That publication notes: 5'RACE template switching built TCR beta cDNA with unique molecular identifiers.

This specimen consisted of PBMCs from blood, obtained on the day of vaccination. The receptors were sampled from a man aged 45 to 65 who received an inactivated influenza vaccine.

The table lists this clonotype with many counts. The V call is TRBV12-3 or TRBV12-4, the J call TRBJ2-3; D remains ambiguous. V lost 6 bases to trimming and J lost 9 bases, with 13 bases between them. The length of the CDR3 is 12 residues. The CDR3, as DNA: TGTGCCAGCAGACAGAATCAGGTGACGCAGTATTTT. Residues: CASRQNQVTQYF.

CDR3 protein: CASSAKNIQYF. The CDR3 region has the DNA TGTGCCAGCAGCGCGAAAAACATTCAGTACTTC. The chain is built from TRBV2 and TRBJ2-4, with unresolved D. CDR3 size: 11 residues. Germline lookup yields CDR1 SNHLY and CDR2 FYNNEI. V shed 6 bases and J shed 4 bases, with 4 bases lying between them.

DNA for the CDR3: TGTGCCAGCAGTTATCGGGGGGGCCAGCCGCCAAAGACCCAGTACTTC. Protein: CASSYRGGQPPKTQYF. The genes are TRBV6-2 or TRBV6-3 and TRBJ2-5, with 8 bases lining up with TRBD2. The CDR3 has 16 amino acids. V dropped 3 bases and J dropped 6; count of bases not matched to a gene: 12. The germline CDR1 and CDR2 sequences are MNHEY and SVGEGT.

This clonotype has a count of ten or more. This chain links TRBV12-3 or TRBV12-4 with TRBJ2-7; 9 bases are shared with TRBD2. Losses at the gene ends were 6 bases for V and 3 bases for J; bases not matched to a gene: 9. This CDR3 has 15 residues. CDR3 sequence (DNA): TGTGCCAGCAGGGAGAACAGCGGGAGGATCTACGAGCAGTACTTC. Translation gives CASRENSGRIYEQYF.

V and J are TRBV4-3 and TRBJ2-1; TRBD2 matches 8 bases. CDR1 is LGHNA and CDR2 is YSLEER in the germline V gene. Losses at the gene ends were 2 bases for V and 9 bases for J; bases not matched to a gene: 12. CDR3 size: 16 residues. The CDR3: CASSQKIGGGLVEQFF. Here the CDR3 DNA reads TGCGCCAGCAGCCAAAAGATCGGGGGGGGCCTGGTTGAGCAGTTCTTC.

Worth noting for this clonotype: It may be a read error: a sequence one base away is much more abundant. The chain carries TRBV9 and TRBJ2-3; D remains ambiguous. CDR1 and CDR2 (germline): SGDLS, YYNGEE. The CDR3 is made up of 15 amino acids. The V end lost 0 bases, the J end lost 2 bases, and 10 bases lay between the germline ends. For the CDR3, the DNA is TGTGCCAGCAGCGTAGCTGCCTGTGTCACAGATACGCAGTATTTT. This codes for CASSVAACVTDTQYF.

This clonotype was observed at least ten times. The J gene is TRBJ2-1, the V gene TRBV7-8; D possibly corresponds to TRBD1 (7 bases). The V gene lost 5 bases and the J gene lost 10 bases, with 9 bases spanning the gap. Germline CDR1 SGHVS, CDR2 FQNEAQ. This CDR3 is built from 11 residues. As DNA, the CDR3 is TGTGCCAGCAGCCCAGGGGGGGAGCAGTTCTTC. Translation gives CASSPGGEQFF.

The chain's CDR3 is CSARMLGINQETQYF. As DNA, the CDR3 is TGCAGTGCTCGAATGCTAGGGATAAACCAAGAGACCCAGTACTTC. V usage is TRBV20-1 and J usage is TRBJ2-5; D call uncertain. CDR1 is DFQATT, CDR2 SNEGSKA, per germline (reference sequence). There are 15 residues in the CDR3. Trimming left V 5 bases short and J 0 bases short, with 16 bases between.

The chain joins TRBV4-1 to TRBJ2-2; D unresolved. V gave up 0 bases and J gave up 6 bases, with 17 bases separating them. Germline assignment: CDR1 MGHRA and CDR2 YSYEKL. The CDR3 is made up of 17 amino acids. CDR3 protein: CASSQEGISPLAGELFF. The CDR3 DNA reads as TGCGCCAGCAGCCAAGAGGGAATCAGCCCCTTGGCCGGGGAGCTGTTTTTT.

This clonotype occurred a few times. This chain connects TRBV20-1 to TRBJ1-5, with 7 bases lining up with TRBD1. J lost 4 bases, V lost 3 bases, and 12 bases had no gene match. The CDR3 is 16 residues long. Germline loops: CDR1 DFQATT, CDR2 SNEGSKA (reference sequence). The CDR3 sequence is CSARGWETGLNQPQHF. The CDR3 DNA is TGCAGTGCTAGGGGTTGGGAGACAGGGTTAAATCAGCCCCAGCATTTT.

A few counts support this clonotype. The rearrangement joins TRBV9 to TRBJ1-6; no firm D call. Germline loops: CDR1 SGDLS, CDR2 YYNGEE. There are 12 residues in the CDR3. V lost 3 bases to trimming and J lost 11 bases, with 9 bases between them. CDR3 DNA: TGTGCCAGCAGCGGGAGGCTCCCACCCCTCCACTTT. Encoded protein: CASSGRLPPLHF.

This clonotype occurred a few times. The J gene is TRBJ2-7, the V gene TRBV20-1, with a weak D call TRBD2 (5 bases). The CDR3 is 14 residues long. The V end lost 1 base, the J end lost 2 bases, and 12 bases lay between the germline ends. Germline V gene sequence: CDR1 DFQATT, CDR2 SNEGSKA (reference sequence). For the CDR3, the DNA is TGCAGTGCTAGAGGGGAGTTGGGCACCTACGAGCAGTACTTC. This sequence encodes CSARGELGTYEQYF.

The chain joins TRBV4-3 to TRBJ2-5; D remains ambiguous. Germline assignment: CDR1 LGHNA and CDR2 YSLEER. Trimming took off 0 bases at V and 5 bases at J, with 22 bases between the two ends. The CDR3 is made up of 18 amino acids. The DNA of the CDR3 is TGCGCCAGCAGCCAAGAAGATCTTGGCTATACGAGACCGGAGACCCAGTACTTC. Its translation: CASSQEDLGYTRPETQYF.

Comments on this clonotype: The conserved phenylalanine or tryptophan normally closing the CDR3 is absent here, so this likely arose from a read error. This sequence joins TRBV6-1 and TRBJ2-1; D call uncertain. Per the germline V gene, CDR1 is MNHNS and CDR2 is SASEGT. The V and J ends lost 6 bases and 2 bases respectively, with 20 bases between them. The CDR3 is 17 residues long. The CDR3 DNA follows: TGTGCCAGCAGCGCTAATGATGGAGCGTACACCTACAATGAGCAGTTCTCC. It encodes CASSANDGAYTYNEQFS.

The table lists this clonotype with a few counts. The genes are TRBV12-3 or TRBV12-4 and TRBJ1-2; no firm D call. The CDR3 contains 13 residues. V gave up 8 bases and J gave up 2 bases, with 12 bases separating them. The CDR3: CASRLTENYGYTF. In nucleotides, the CDR3 is TGTGCCAGCCGATTGACCGAGAACTATGGCTACACCTTC.

This rearrangement joins TRBV5-1 to TRBJ2-1; 8 nucleotides align to TRBD2. The CDR3 spans 16 residues. V gave up 1 base and J gave up 7 bases; unmatched junction bases: 10. CDR1 and CDR2 (germline): SGHRS, YFSETQ. The CDR3 bases are TGCGCCAGCAGCTTGTTTACGGGAGGGCCCTCTAATGAGCAGTTCTTC. Its protein product is CASSLFTGGPSNEQFF.

The rearrangement joins TRBV19 to TRBJ1-6; no clear D gene. V was shortened by 5 bases and J by 5 bases, with 13 bases between the two germline ends. Germline assignment: CDR1 LNHDA and CDR2 SQIVND (reference sequence). The CDR3 is 15 amino acids. CDR3 sequence: CASSFRTENNSPLHF. In nucleotides, the CDR3 is TGTGCCAGTAGTTTTAGGACCGAGAATAATTCACCCCTCCACTTT.

V and J are TRBV12-3 or TRBV12-4 and TRBJ2-1; 9 nucleotides match TRBD1. J was trimmed by 3 bases and V by 3 bases; bases with no gene match: 6. The CDR3 has 16 amino acids. CDR3 sequence: CASSLDGTGIYNEQFF. CDR3 coding DNA: TGTGCCAGCAGTTTGGACGGGACAGGGATCTACAATGAGCAGTTCTTC.

The chain combines TRBV20-1 with TRBJ2-7; 8 nucleotides match TRBD1. Germline lookup yields CDR1 DFQATT and CDR2 SNEGSKA (reference sequence). V was pared by 5 bases and J by 0 bases, with 6 bases of the junction left unmatched. The CDR3 extends over 14 amino acids. The CDR3 reads CSAPDRAYSYEQYF. The DNA of the CDR3 is TGCAGTGCTCCGGACAGGGCCTACTCCTACGAGCAGTACTTC.